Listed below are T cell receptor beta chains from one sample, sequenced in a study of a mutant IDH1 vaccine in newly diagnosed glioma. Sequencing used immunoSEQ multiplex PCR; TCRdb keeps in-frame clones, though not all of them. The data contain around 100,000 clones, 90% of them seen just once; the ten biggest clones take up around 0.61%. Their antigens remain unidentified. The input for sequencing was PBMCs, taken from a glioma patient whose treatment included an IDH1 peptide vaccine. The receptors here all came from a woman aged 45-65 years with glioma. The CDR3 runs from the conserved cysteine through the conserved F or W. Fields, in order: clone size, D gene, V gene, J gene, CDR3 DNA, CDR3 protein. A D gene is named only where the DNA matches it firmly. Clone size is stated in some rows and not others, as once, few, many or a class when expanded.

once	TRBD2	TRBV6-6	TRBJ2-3	TGTGCCAGCAGCCGACTAGCGGGAAGGACAGATACGCAGTATTTT	CASSRLAGRTDTQYF
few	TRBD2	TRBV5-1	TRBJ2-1	TGCGCCAGCAGCATGAGCGGGAGCTCCTACAATGAGCAGTTCTTC	CASSMSGSSYNEQFF
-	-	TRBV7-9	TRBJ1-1	TGTGCCAGCAGCAAGGGACGTCTGAACACTGAAGCTTTCTTT	CASSKGRLNTEAFF
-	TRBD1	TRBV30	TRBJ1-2	TGTGCCTGGGGGACAGGGAACCGTGGCTACACCTTC	CAWGTGNRGYTF
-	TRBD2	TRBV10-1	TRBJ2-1	TGCGCCAGCAGCGCCGGACTAGCGGGAGTTACGAGTGACAATGAGCAGTTCTTC	CASSAGLAGVTSDNEQFF
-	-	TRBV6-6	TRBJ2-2	TGTGCCAGCAGACATATAGCGGAGAGGGGCACCGGGGAGCTGTTTTTT	CASRHIAERGTGELFF
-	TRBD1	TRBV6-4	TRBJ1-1	TGTGCCAGCAGTGACAGACAGGGAACTGAAGCTTTCTTT	CASSDRQGTEAFF
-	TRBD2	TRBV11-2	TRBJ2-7	TGTGCCAGCAGCTTAGCGGGAGGGAGCTCCTACGAGCAGTACTTC	CASSLAGGSSYEQYF
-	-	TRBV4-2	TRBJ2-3	TGTGCCAGCAGCCCCATGGGGGGAGGCACAGATACGCAGTATTTT	CASSPMGGGTDTQYF
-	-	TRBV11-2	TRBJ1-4	TGTGCCAGCAGCCCTGCTAGGACTAATGAAAAACTGTTTTTT	CASSPARTNEKLFF
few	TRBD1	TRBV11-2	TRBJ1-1	TGTGCCAGCAGCTCCAGCTACAGGGGGAACACTGAAGCTTTCTTT	CASSSSYRGNTEAFF
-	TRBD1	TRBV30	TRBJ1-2	TGTGCCTGGAGTCAGGGGGATTGGTATGGCTACACCTTC	CAWSQGDWYGYTF
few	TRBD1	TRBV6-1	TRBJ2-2	TGTGCCAGCAGTGAAAGAAAGGGGGCAGGGGACACCGGGGAGCTGTTTTTT	CASSERKGAGDTGELFF
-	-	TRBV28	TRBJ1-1	TGTGCCAGCAGTCGTAGGGCTGAAGCTTTCTTT	CASSRRAEAFF
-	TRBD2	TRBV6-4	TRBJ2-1	TGTGCCAGCAGTGTCTCTAGCGGGAGAGGGTTCAATGAGCAGTTCTTC	CASSVSSGRGFNEQFF
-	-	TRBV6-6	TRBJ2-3	TGTGCCAGCAGTTACTCAGGGGGCACAGATACGCAGTATTTT	CASSYSGGTDTQYF
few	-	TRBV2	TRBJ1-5	TGTGCCAGCAGGGGACAAAGCAATCAGCCCCAGCATTTT	CASRGQSNQPQHF
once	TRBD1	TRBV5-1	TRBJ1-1	TGCGCCAGCAGCAGAGGACAGGTCACTGAAGCTTTCTTT	CASSRGQVTEAFF
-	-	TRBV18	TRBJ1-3	TGTGCCAGCTCAAGCCGGGACACGTCTGGAAACACCATATATTTT	CASSSRDTSGNTIYF
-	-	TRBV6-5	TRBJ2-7	TGTGCCAGCTACGGATCCTACGAGCAGTACTTC	CASYGSYEQYF
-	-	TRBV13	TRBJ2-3	TGTGCCAGCACGGCGTACCTCTCCCTAAGCACAGATACGCAGTATTTT	CASTAYLSLSTDTQYF
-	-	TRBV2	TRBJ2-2	TGTGCCAGCAGTGAACACGGGAACGGTAACACCGGGGAGCTGTTTTTT	CASSEHGNGNTGELFF
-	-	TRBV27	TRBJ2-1	TGTGCCAGCAGTTCAGTATCTGAGCAGTTCTTC	CASSSVSEQFF
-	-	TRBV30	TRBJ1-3	TGTGCCTGGAGTGTCTGGAGGGGGTACACCATATATTTT	CAWSVWRGYTIYF
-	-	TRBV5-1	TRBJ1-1	TGCGCCAGCAGCTTGGAGTGGAACACTGAAGCTTTCTTT	CASSLEWNTEAFF
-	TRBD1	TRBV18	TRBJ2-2	TGTGCCAGCTCACCCCCGGGACAGGGGTTGTACACCGGGGAGCTGTTTTTT	CASSPPGQGLYTGELFF